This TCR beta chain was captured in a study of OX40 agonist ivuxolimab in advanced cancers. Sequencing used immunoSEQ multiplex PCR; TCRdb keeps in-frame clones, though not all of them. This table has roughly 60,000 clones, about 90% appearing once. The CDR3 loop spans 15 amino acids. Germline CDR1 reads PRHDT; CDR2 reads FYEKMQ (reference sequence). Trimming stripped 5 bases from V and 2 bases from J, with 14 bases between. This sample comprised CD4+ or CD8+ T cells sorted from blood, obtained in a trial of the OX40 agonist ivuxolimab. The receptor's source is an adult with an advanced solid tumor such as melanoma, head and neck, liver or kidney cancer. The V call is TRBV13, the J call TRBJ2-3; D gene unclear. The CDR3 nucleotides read TGTGCCAGCAGCATTAAGAGGCAGGACACAGATACGCAGTATTTT. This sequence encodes CASSIKRQDTDTQYF.